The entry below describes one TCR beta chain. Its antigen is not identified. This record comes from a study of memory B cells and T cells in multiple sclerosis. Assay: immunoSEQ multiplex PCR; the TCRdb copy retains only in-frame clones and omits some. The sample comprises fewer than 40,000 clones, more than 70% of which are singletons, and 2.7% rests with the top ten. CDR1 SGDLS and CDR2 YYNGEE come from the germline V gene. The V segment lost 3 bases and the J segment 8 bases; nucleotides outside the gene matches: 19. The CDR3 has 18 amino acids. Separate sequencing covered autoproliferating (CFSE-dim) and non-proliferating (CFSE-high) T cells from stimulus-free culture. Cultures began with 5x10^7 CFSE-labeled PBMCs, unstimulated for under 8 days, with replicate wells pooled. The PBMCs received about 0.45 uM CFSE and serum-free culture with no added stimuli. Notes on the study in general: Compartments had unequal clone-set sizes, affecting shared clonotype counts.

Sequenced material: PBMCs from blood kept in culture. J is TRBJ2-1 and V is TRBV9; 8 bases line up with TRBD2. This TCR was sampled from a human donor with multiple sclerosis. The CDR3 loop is CASSAKPLLGGAVDEQFF. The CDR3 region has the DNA TGTGCCAGCAGCGCAAAACCCCTTCTCGGGGGGGCCGTAGATGAGCAGTTCTTC.